A single sample gave rise to the 29 T cell receptor beta chains below, sequenced in a study of cytomegalovirus exposure and HLA in healthy donors. With 60 Vbeta and 13 Jbeta primers, the PCR was carried out. TCRdb's copy holds only in-frame clones and misses some; the assay was immunoSEQ multiplex PCR. The profile shows over 200,000 clones, roughly 82% of them singletons. Input material: PBMCs. These receptors originate from a woman between 40 and 50 years old in good health and CMV-seropositive.

This clone was seen a few times. The chain is built from TRBV4-2 and TRBJ2-1, with 10 bases that match TRBD2. The CDR3 covers 18 residues. The trim removed 0 bases at V and 1 base at J, leaving 6 bases unmatched. Germline lookup yields CDR1 LGHNA and CDR2 YNFKEQ. CDR3 coding DNA: TGTGCCAGCAGCCAAGATGTCCAGCGGGGGGGGTCCTACAATGAGCAGTTCTTC. Translation gives CASSQDVQRGGSYNEQFF.

This clone was detected a few times. V gene TRBV6-1 combines with J gene TRBJ2-7, with D possibly being TRBD2 (6 bases). The CDR3 is 15 residues long. Germline values: CDR1 MNHNS, CDR2 SASEGT. Trimming stripped 1 base from V and 1 base from J, with 11 bases between. CDR3 in amino acids: CASSEGGAGSYEQYF. The CDR3, as DNA: TGTGCCAGCAGTGAAGGTGGGGCGGGGTCCTACGAGCAGTACTTC.

J is TRBJ2-1 and V is TRBV5-1; 7 bases agree with TRBD1. V gave up 3 bases and J gave up 5 bases; unmatched junction bases: 8. The CDR3 sequence is 15 residues long. CDR1 is SGHRS, CDR2 YFSETQ, per germline. Written as DNA, the CDR3 is TGCGCCAGCAGCTCCCTAAGACAGGGCCACAATGAGCAGTTCTTC. This encodes CASSSLRQGHNEQFF.

The J gene is TRBJ1-2, the V gene TRBV5-4; D unresolved. CDR1 and CDR2 from the germline V gene are SGHNT and YYREEE (reference sequence). CDR3 size: 13 residues. V shed 4 bases and J shed 2 bases, with 9 bases lying between them. This chain's CDR3 is CASSPGGNYGYTF. The CDR3 DNA reads as TGTGCCAGCAGCCCGGGTGGGAACTATGGCTACACCTTC.

The chain links TRBV5-1 to TRBJ1-5, with D unresolved. This CDR3 has 15 amino acids. The ends were cut back, 0 bases at V and 6 bases at J, with 13 bases in the middle. CDR1 is SGHRS, CDR2 YFSETQ, per germline. The chain's CDR3 is CASSLESGVPQPQHF. The DNA for the CDR3 is TGCGCCAGCAGCTTGGAATCGGGAGTCCCTCAGCCCCAGCATTTT.

The genes are TRBV5-1 and TRBJ2-7; 7 nucleotides match TRBD1. The CDR3 runs 14 residues. The V gene end was trimmed by 2 bases and the J gene end by 5 bases; junction bases not matched to a gene: 7. Germline V gives CDR1 SGHRS, CDR2 YFSETQ. CDR3 DNA: TGCGCCAGCAGCTTTCGACAGGGAAGTAACGAGCAGTACTTC. Translation gives CASSFRQGSNEQYF.

The chain carries TRBV5-1 and TRBJ1-1; D perhaps matches TRBD1 (6 bases). Germline lookup yields CDR1 SGHRS and CDR2 YFSETQ. Between the trimmed V and J ends, which lost 5 bases and 2 bases, there was a span of 10 bases. This CDR3 region has 13 residues. CDR3 loop: CASSSRGNTEAFF. The CDR3 DNA reads TGCGCCAGCAGTTCCAGGGGAAACACTGAAGCTTTCTTT.

The gene calls are TRBV5-6 and TRBJ2-1; 13 bases agree with TRBD2. Per the germline V gene, CDR1 is SGHDT and CDR2 is YYEEEE. The trim removed 4 bases at V and 10 bases at J, leaving 8 bases unmatched. The CDR3 runs to 15 residues. The CDR3 nucleotides are TGTGCCAGCAGCCATTGGCTGGGACTAGCGGGAGAGCAGTTCTTC. This encodes CASSHWLGLAGEQFF.

This chain connects TRBV27 to TRBJ2-7, with 9 bases lining up with TRBD1. Germline V gives CDR1 MNHEY, CDR2 SMNVEV (reference sequence). CDR3 size: 15 residues. J gave up 8 bases and V 8 bases, and 16 bases lay outside the gene matches. CDR3 region: CASGFRDRVRIQQYF. CDR3 bases: TGTGCCAGCGGATTCCGGGACAGGGTCCGAATCCAGCAGTACTTC.

This clone was seen a few times. This sequence joins TRBV27 and TRBJ2-7, with 9 positions matching TRBD2. The CDR3 spans 14 residues. The germline V gene encodes CDR1 MNHEY and CDR2 SMNVEV (reference sequence). With V trimmed by 6 bases and J by 1 base, 4 bases remained unmatched. CDR3 DNA: TGTGCCAGCAGCGGGACTAGCAGTTCCTACGAGCAGTACTTC. It codes for CASSGTSSSYEQYF.

V is TRBV5-1 and J is TRBJ1-1, with a possible D match to TRBD1 (6 bases). Trimming pared 5 bases from V and 2 bases from J, leaving 16 bases between. The CDR3 spans 15 residues. Germline CDR1 reads SGHRS; CDR2 reads YFSETQ. The DNA of the CDR3 is TGCGCCAGCAGTCAGGATCCCAGGGGAAACACTGAAGCTTTCTTT. Residues: CASSQDPRGNTEAFF.

The chain couples TRBV27 to TRBJ2-7; tentative D call: TRBD1 (5 bases). V was shortened by 5 bases and J by 3 bases, with 14 bases between the two germline ends. Germline V CDR1 and CDR2: MNHEY, SMNVEV (reference sequence). The CDR3 runs to 14 residues. The CDR3 region is CASSRLGERYEQYF. CDR3 nucleotides: TGTGCCAGCAGTCGCTTAGGGGAACGCTACGAGCAGTACTTC.

The chain combines TRBV18 with TRBJ2-7, with 7 bases fitting TRBD1. Germline CDR1 and CDR2: KGHSH and LQKENI. The junction had 12 bases not matched to a gene; V was cut back by 6 bases and J by 7 bases. CDR3 length equals 14 residues. CDR3 in amino acids: CASSTVGGRAEQYF. CDR3 nucleotide sequence: TGTGCCAGCTCGACGGTAGGGGGCCGGGCGGAGCAGTACTTC.

V usage is TRBV10-3 and J usage is TRBJ2-3; 11 nucleotides agree with TRBD2. V lost 8 bases to trimming and J lost 4 bases; unmatched junction nucleotides: 14. Germline V gives CDR1 ENHRY, CDR2 SYGVKD. The CDR3 runs 17 residues. CDR3 residues: CAIRSGLAGRRSDTQYF. CDR3 coding DNA: TGTGCCATCCGGTCCGGACTAGCGGGTCGCCGTTCAGATACGCAGTATTTT.

The chain recombines TRBV7-3 with TRBJ2-5; 7 bases agree with TRBD1. The germline V gene encodes CDR1 SGHTA and CDR2 FQGTGA. This CDR3 spans 13 amino acids. V lost 6 bases and J lost 4; bases outside the gene matches: 5. This chain's CDR3 is CASSKGASETQYF. CDR3 in DNA: TGTGCCAGCAGTAAGGGGGCTTCAGAGACCCAGTACTTC.

The chain joins TRBV6-4 to TRBJ2-2; TRBD2 is a possible D gene (6 bases). Trimming cost V 7 bases and J 8 bases, with 20 bases left between them. The CDR3 extends over 15 amino acids. Germline assignment: CDR1 MRHNA and CDR2 SNTAGT. CDR3 amino acids: CASKEVGGAGGELFF. In nucleotides, the CDR3 is TGTGCCAGCAAAGAAGTCGGGGGAGCCGGAGGGGAGCTGTTTTTT.

This sequence joins TRBV29-1 and TRBJ1-1; D is perhaps TRBD1 (5 bases). The CDR3 is made up of 12 amino acids. Germline V gene data show CDR1 as SQVTM and CDR2 as ANQGSEA. V shed 8 bases and J shed 5 bases, with 15 bases lying between them. The CDR3 sequence is CSQLTRGTEAFF. The CDR3 region has the DNA TGCAGCCAGCTTACCCGGGGGACTGAAGCTTTCTTT.

This chain links TRBV30 with TRBJ1-5, with 8 bases that match TRBD1. Germline trimming cut 5 bases from V and 2 bases from J; bases unmatched to any gene: 8. This CDR3 comprises 15 residues. Germline lookup yields CDR1 GTSNPN and CDR2 SVGIG (reference sequence). DNA of the CDR3: TGTGCCTGGGGGACAGGTACATCGGGCAATCAGCCCCAGCATTTT. Protein: CAWGTGTSGNQPQHF. The variable domain in full, with the rest retrieved from reference TRBV30 and TRBJ1-5, is SQTIHQWPATLVQPVGSPLSLECTVEGTSNPNLYWYRQAAGRGLQLLFYSVGIGQISSEVPQNLSASRPQDRQFILSSKKLLLSDSGFYLCAWGTGTSGNQPQHFGDGTRLSIL.

V usage is TRBV7-6 and J usage is TRBJ2-1; 12 positions agree with TRBD2. J gave up 7 bases and V 0 bases, and 4 bases lay outside the gene matches. CDR1 and CDR2 (germline): SGHVS, FNYEAQ. The CDR3 is made up of 16 amino acids. The DNA of the CDR3 is TGTGCCAGCAGCTTAGCGGGACTAGCGGGCCTAAATGAGCAGTTCTTC. Translation: CASSLAGLAGLNEQFF.

V gene TRBV15 combines with J gene TRBJ1-5; 11 nucleotides agree with TRBD1. Germline V lookup: CDR1 LNHNV, CDR2 YYDKDF (reference sequence). The J segment lost 3 bases and the V segment lost 9 bases, leaving 4 bases of the junction unmatched. The CDR3 is 14 residues long. This CDR3 reads CATSGQGANQPQHF. CDR3 in DNA: TGTGCCACAAGCGGACAGGGGGCCAATCAGCCCCAGCATTTT.

In this sample, this clone turned up once. This chain joins TRBV30 and TRBJ2-7, with 7 bases fitting TRBD1. Per the germline V gene, CDR1 is GTSNPN and CDR2 is SVGIG (reference sequence). V shed 2 bases, J shed 4 bases, and the junction held 8 bases outside the gene matches. The CDR3 runs 14 residues. CDR3 protein: CAWSPDRVVYEQYF. In DNA form, the CDR3 reads TGTGCCTGGAGTCCAGACAGGGTAGTATACGAGCAGTACTTC. Full variable domain (rest looked up from reference TRBV30 and TRBJ2-7): SQTIHQWPATLVQPVGSPLSLECTVEGTSNPNLYWYRQAAGRGLQLLFYSVGIGQISSEVPQNLSASRPQDRQFILSSKKLLLSDSGFYLCAWSPDRVVYEQYFGPGTRLTVT.

The rearrangement uses TRBV27 and TRBJ2-2; 7 bases map to TRBD2. Germline CDR1 MNHEY, CDR2 SMNVEV (reference sequence). There are 19 residues in the CDR3. Trimming removed 1 base from V and 1 base from J; junction bases left unmatched: 12. CDR3 in DNA: TGTGCCAGCAGTTTATTTTTGGGGCTCGAGCGGGAGAACACCGGGGAGCTGTTTTTT. Its protein is CASSLFLGLERENTGELFF.

V is TRBV30 and J is TRBJ2-7; D unclear. Germline lookup yields CDR1 GTSNPN and CDR2 SVGIG (reference sequence). V gave up 0 bases and J gave up 3 bases, with 9 bases separating them. CDR3 length: 13 amino acids. The CDR3 reads CAWSVQHSYEQYF. The CDR3 DNA reads TGTGCCTGGAGTGTACAACACAGCTACGAGCAGTACTTC.

This clone is a singleton in its sample. This rearrangement joins TRBV7-2 to TRBJ1-2, with 10 nucleotides matching TRBD1. The CDR3 has 16 amino acids. V lost 1 base and J lost 6; bases outside the gene matches: 8. The germline CDR1 and CDR2 sequences are SGHTA and FQGNSA. The CDR3 reads CASSLVRDRGWDGYTF. CDR3 DNA sequence: TGTGCCAGCAGCTTAGTCCGGGACAGGGGTTGGGATGGCTACACCTTC.

The J gene is TRBJ2-7, the V gene TRBV2; D perhaps matches TRBD1 (8 bases). This CDR3 is 14 amino acids long. Germline CDR1 is SNHLY and CDR2 is FYNNEI. V lost 5 bases to trimming and J lost 3 bases, with 14 bases between them. This CDR3 reads CASSLQGEGYEQYF. The CDR3 DNA sequence: TGTGCCAGCAGTCTACAGGGGGAGGGCTACGAGCAGTACTTC.

The chain combines TRBV19 with TRBJ1-4; 10 nucleotides align to TRBD1. This CDR3 is 15 amino acids long. The trim removed 7 bases at V and 7 bases at J, leaving 9 bases unmatched. CDR1 is LNHDA, CDR2 SQIVND, per germline (reference sequence). CDR3 region: CASTLTGTGVEKLFF. DNA for the CDR3: TGTGCCAGTACGCTTACGGGGACAGGGGTTGAAAAACTGTTTTTT.

V is TRBV7-2 and J is TRBJ2-6; D possibly corresponds to TRBD1 (5 bases). Germline CDR1 reads SGHTA; CDR2 reads FQGNSA. Trimming took 5 bases from V and 2 from J, leaving 7 bases between them. This CDR3 has 14 residues. The DNA of the CDR3 is TGTGCCAGCAGCCTGGGGCCTGGGGCCAACGTCCTGACTTTC. Its translation is CASSLGPGANVLTF.

V usage is TRBV5-6 and J usage is TRBJ1-5; 12 nucleotides match TRBD1. CDR1 SGHDT and CDR2 YYEEEE come from the germline V gene. The CDR3 covers 16 residues. The junction had 6 bases not matched to a gene; V was cut back by 4 bases and J by 4 bases. The CDR3 nucleotides are TGTGCCAGCAGCCTGGGACAGGGGGCTTGGAATCAGCCCCAGCATTTT. This translates into CASSLGQGAWNQPQHF. The full variable domain, its missing parts supplied by reference TRBV5-6 and TRBJ1-5, is DAGVTQSPTHLIKTRGQQVTLRCSPKSGHDTVSWYQQALGQGPQFIFQYYEEEERQRGNFPDRFSGHQFPNYSSELNVNALLLGDSALYLCASSLGQGAWNQPQHFGDGTRLSIL.

This clone has a handful of counts. This chain links TRBV28 with TRBJ1-2; D is unclear. V lost 5 bases to trimming and J lost 3 bases, with 13 bases between them. The germline gives CDR1 MDHEN, CDR2 SYDVKM. This CDR3 contains 14 residues. The DNA of the CDR3 is TGTGCCAGCAGTGGCGGAGGGAAGGACTATGGCTACACCTTC. Protein sequence: CASSGGGKDYGYTF.